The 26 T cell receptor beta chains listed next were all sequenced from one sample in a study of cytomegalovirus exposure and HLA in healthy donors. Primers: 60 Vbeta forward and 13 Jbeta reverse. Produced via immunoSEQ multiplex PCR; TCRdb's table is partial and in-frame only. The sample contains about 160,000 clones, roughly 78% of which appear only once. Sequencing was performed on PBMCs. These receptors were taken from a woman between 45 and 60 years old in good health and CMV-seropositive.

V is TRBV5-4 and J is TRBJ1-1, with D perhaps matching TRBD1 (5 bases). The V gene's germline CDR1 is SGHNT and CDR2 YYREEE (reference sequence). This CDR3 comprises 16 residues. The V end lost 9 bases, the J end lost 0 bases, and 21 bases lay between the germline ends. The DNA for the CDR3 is TGTGCCACCACGAGCGGGGCGGGTCAGATGAACACTGAAGCTTTCTTT. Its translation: CATTSGAGQMNTEAFF.

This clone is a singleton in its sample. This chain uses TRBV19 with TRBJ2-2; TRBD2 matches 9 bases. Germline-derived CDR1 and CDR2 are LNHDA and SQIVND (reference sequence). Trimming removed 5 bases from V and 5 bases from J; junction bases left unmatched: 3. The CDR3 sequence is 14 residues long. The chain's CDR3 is CASSLSGGTGELFF. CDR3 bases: TGTGCCAGTAGTCTCAGCGGGGGGACCGGGGAGCTGTTTTTT.

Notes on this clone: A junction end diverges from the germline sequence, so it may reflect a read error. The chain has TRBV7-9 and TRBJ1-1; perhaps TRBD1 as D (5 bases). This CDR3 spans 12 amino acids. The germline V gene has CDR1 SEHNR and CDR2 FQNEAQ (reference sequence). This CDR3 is CSSSIRQYEAFF. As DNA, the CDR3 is TGTTCCAGCAGCATCCGACAGTATGAAGCTTTCTTT.

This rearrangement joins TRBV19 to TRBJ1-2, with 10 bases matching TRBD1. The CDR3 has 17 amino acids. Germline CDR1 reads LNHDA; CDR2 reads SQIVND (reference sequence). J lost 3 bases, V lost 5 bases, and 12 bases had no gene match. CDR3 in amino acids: CASSPVDRGRGDYGYTF. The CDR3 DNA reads TGTGCCAGTAGTCCGGTTGACAGGGGGCGCGGGGACTATGGCTACACCTTC.

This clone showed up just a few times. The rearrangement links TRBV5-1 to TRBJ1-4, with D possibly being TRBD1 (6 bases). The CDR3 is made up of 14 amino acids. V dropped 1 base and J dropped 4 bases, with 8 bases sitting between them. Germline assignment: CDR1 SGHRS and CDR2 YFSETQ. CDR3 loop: CASSLRDINEKLFF. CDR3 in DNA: TGCGCCAGCAGCTTGAGGGACATTAATGAAAAACTGTTTTTT.

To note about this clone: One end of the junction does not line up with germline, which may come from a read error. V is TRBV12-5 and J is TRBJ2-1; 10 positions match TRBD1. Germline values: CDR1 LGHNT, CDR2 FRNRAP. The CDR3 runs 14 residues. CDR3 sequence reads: CASGPDRGKDEQFF. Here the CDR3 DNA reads TGTGCTAGTGGTCCGGACAGGGGGAAAGATGAACAGTTCTTC.

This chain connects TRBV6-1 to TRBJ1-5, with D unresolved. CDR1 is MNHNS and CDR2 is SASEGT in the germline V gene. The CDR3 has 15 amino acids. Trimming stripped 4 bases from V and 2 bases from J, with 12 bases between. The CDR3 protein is CASSVTGSGNQPQHF. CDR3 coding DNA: TGTGCCAGCAGTGTAACGGGGAGTGGCAATCAGCCCCAGCATTTT.

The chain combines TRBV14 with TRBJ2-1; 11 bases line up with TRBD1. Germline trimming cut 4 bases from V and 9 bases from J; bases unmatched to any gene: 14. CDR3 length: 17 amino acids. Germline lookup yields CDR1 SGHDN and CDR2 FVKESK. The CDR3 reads CASSPLRTGGVLGEQFF. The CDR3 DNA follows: TGTGCCAGCAGCCCTCTCCGGACAGGGGGCGTGTTGGGTGAGCAGTTCTTC.

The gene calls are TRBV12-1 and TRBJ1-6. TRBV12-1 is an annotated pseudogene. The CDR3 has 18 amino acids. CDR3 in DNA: TGTGCCAGCAGCTTGGATTTTATAGGGAGCTCCTATAATTCACCCCTCCACTTT. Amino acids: CASSLDFIGSSYNSPLHF.

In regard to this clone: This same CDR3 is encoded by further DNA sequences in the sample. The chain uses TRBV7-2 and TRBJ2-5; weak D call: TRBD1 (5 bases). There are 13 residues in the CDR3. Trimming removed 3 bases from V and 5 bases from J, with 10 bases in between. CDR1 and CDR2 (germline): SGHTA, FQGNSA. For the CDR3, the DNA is TGTGCCAGCAGCTTGGGGCTAGGGGAGACCCAGTACTTC. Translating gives CASSLGLGETQYF.

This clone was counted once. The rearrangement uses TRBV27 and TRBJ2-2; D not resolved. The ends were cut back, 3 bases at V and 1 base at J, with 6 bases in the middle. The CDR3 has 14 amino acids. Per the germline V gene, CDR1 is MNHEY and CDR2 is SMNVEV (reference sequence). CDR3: CASSFRRNTGELFF. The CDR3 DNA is TGTGCCAGCAGTTTTAGGAGGAACACCGGGGAGCTGTTTTTT.

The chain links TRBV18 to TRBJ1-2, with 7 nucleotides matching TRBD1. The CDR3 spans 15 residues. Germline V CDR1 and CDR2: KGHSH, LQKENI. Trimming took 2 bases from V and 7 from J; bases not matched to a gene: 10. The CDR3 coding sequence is TGTGCCAGCTCACCAGAGGGGGCAATTTCGGGTGGCTACACCTTC. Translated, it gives CASSPEGAISGGYTF.

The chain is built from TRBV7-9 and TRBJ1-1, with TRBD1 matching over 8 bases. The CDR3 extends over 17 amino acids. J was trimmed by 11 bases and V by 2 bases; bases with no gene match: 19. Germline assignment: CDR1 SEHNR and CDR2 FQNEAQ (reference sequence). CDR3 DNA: TGTGCCAGCAGCTTACCTCTTGGCCGACAGGGGCCACAGAGGGCTTTCTTT. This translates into CASSLPLGRQGPQRAFF.

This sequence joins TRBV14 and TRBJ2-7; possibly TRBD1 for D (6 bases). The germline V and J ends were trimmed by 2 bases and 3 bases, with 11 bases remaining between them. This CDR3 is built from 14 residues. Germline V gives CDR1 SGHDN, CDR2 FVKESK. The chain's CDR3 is CASSQQRGGYEQYF. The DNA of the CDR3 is TGTGCCAGCAGCCAACAGCGAGGGGGCTACGAGCAGTACTTC.

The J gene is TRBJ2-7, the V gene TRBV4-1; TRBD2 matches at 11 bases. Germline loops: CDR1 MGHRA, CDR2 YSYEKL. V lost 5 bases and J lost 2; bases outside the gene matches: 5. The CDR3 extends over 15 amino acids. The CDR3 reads CASSESSGGTYEQYF. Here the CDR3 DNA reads TGCGCCAGCAGCGAATCTAGCGGGGGGACCTACGAGCAGTACTTC.

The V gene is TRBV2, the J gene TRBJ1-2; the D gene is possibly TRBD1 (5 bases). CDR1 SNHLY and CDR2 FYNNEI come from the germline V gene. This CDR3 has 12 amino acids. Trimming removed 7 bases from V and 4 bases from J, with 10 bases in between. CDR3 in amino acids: CASKQDAYGYTF. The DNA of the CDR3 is TGTGCCAGCAAACAGGACGCCTATGGCTACACCTTC.

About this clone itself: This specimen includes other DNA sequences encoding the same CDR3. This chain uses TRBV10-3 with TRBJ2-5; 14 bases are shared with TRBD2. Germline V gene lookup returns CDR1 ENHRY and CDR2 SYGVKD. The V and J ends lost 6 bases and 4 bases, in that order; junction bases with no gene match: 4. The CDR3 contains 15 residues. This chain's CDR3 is CAISDGTSGRETQYF. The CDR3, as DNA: TGTGCCATCAGCGACGGGACTAGCGGGAGAGAGACCCAGTACTTC.

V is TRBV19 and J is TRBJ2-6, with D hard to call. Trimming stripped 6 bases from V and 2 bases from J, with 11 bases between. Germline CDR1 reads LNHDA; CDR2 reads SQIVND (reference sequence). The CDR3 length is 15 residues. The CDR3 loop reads CASRPTRAGANVLTF. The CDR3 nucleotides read TGTGCCAGTAGGCCTACACGGGCTGGGGCCAACGTCCTGACTTTC.

DNA of the CDR3: TGTGCCAGCAGCCGGGACAGAGGGTACGAGCAGTACTTC. Residues: CASSRDRGYEQYF. This chain uses TRBV5-4 with TRBJ2-7, with 7 bases fitting TRBD1. Trimming took 4 bases from V and 4 from J; bases not matched to a gene: 5. Germline V lookup: CDR1 SGHNT, CDR2 YYREEE (reference sequence). This CDR3 comprises 13 residues.

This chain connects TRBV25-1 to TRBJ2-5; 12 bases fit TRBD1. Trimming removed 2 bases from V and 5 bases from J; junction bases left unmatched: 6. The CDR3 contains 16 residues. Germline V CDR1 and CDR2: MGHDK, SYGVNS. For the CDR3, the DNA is TGTGCCAGCAGTGAACTCGGGACAGGGGGCGAGGAGACCCAGTACTTC. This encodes CASSELGTGGEETQYF.

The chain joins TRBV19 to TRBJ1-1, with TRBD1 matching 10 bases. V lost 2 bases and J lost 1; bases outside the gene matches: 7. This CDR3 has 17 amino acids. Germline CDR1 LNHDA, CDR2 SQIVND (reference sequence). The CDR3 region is CASSIRDRGGKNTEAFF. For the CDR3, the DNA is TGTGCCAGTAGTATAAGGGACAGGGGTGGCAAGAACACTGAAGCTTTCTTT.

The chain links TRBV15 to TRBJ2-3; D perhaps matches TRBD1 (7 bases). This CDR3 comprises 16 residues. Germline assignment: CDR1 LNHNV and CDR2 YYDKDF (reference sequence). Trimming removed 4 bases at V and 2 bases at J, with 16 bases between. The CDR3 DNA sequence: TGTGCCACCAGCACGGGGGACAGAGCGAACACAGATACGCAGTATTTT. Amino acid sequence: CATSTGDRANTDTQYF.

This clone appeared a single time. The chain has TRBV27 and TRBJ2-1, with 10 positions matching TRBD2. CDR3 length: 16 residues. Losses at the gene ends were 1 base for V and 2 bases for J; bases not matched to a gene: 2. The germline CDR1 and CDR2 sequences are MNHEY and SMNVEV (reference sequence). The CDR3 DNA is TGTGCCAGCAGTTTATTAACTAGCGGGACCTACAATGAGCAGTTCTTC. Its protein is CASSLLTSGTYNEQFF.

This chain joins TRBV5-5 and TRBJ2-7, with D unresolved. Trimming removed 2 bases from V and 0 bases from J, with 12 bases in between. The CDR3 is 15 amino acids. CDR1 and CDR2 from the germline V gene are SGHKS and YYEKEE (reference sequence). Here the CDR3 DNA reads TGTGCCAGCAGCTTATTCGGCGGTAGCTCCTACGAGCAGTACTTC. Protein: CASSLFGGSSYEQYF.

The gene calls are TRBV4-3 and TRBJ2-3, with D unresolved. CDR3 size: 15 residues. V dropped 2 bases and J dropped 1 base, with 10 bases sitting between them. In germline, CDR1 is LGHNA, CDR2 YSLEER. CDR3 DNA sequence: TGCGCCAGCAGCCAATCGCGCGTCGGCACAGATACGCAGTATTTT. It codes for CASSQSRVGTDTQYF.

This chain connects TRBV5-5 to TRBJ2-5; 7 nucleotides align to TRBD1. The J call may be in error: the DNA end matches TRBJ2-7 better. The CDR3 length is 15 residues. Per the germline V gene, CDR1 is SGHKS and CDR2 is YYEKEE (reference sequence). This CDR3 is CASSPIDRVRNEQYF. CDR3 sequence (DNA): TGTGCCAGCAGCCCTATTGACAGGGTCCGGAACGAGCAGTACTTC.